The next 8 T cell receptor beta chains were all read from a single sample in a study of blood T cell repertoires in COVID-19. Generated by immunoSEQ multiplex PCR, the TCRdb table keeps only in-frame clones and is missing some. The profile covers around 400,000 clones, with 70% to 90% appearing a single time and around 1.5% taken by the ten largest. The sequencing input was PBMCs or T cells enriched from blood (not recorded which). Receptors were obtained from a woman under 30 who had been exposed to COVID-19.

The genes are TRBV7-6 and TRBJ1-1; no definite D call. The CDR3 is made up of 14 amino acids. V shed 1 base and J shed 7 bases, with 13 bases lying between them. CDR1 is SGHVS and CDR2 is FNYEAQ in the germline V gene. CDR3: CASSLGGSYNEAFF. The DNA of the CDR3 is TGTGCCAGCAGCTTAGGAGGTTCCTATAATGAAGCTTTCTTT.

The chain couples TRBV28 to TRBJ2-7; tentative D call: TRBD1 (7 bases). Trimming left V 7 bases short and J 5 bases short, with 21 bases between. Per the germline V gene, CDR1 is MDHEN and CDR2 is SYDVKM. CDR3 length equals 15 residues. As DNA, the CDR3 is TGTGCCAGCAACTCCCCCGGAGGGGGCAGGGACGAGCAGTACTTC. It translates to CASNSPGGGRDEQYF.

The V gene is TRBV11-2, the J gene TRBJ2-7, with 11 nucleotides matching TRBD1. This CDR3 comprises 16 residues. Germline values: CDR1 SGHAT, CDR2 FQNNGV. With 0 bases clipped from V and 4 bases from J, the junction kept 5 bases outside the gene matches. The CDR3 here is CASSLDYRDRGYEQYF. In nucleotides, the CDR3 is TGTGCCAGCAGCTTAGACTACCGGGACAGGGGGTACGAGCAGTACTTC.

CDR3 bases: TGTGCCAGCAGTGCCGGGACATTGAACACTGAAGCTTTCTTT. This codes for CASSAGTLNTEAFF. The genes are TRBV28 and TRBJ1-1, with D possibly TRBD1 on 6 matching bases. Germline V gives CDR1 MDHEN, CDR2 SYDVKM. This CDR3 spans 14 amino acids. V was pared by 5 bases and J by 0 bases, with 10 bases between.

The chain couples TRBV7-7 to TRBJ2-2, with D tentatively TRBD1 (5 bases). Germline V lookup: CDR1 SSHAT, CDR2 FNYEAQ (reference sequence). The CDR3 totals 19 residues. V was shortened by 9 bases and J by 6 bases, with 32 bases between the two germline ends. CDR3 sequence: CARPLHGDSSRSGPGELFF. The CDR3 region has the DNA TGTGCCAGACCCTTACACGGAGATTCGAGCCGATCAGGGCCCGGGGAGCTGTTTTTT.

J is TRBJ1-5 and V is TRBV7-9; a possible D gene is TRBD1 (6 bases). Germline assignment: CDR1 SEHNR and CDR2 FQNEAQ (reference sequence). This CDR3 contains 15 residues. Trimming pared 5 bases from V and 0 bases from J, leaving 11 bases between. The CDR3 is CASSADRNSNQPQHF. The CDR3 bases are TGTGCCAGCAGCGCGGACAGAAATAGCAATCAGCCCCAGCATTTT.

V and J are TRBV6-6 and TRBJ2-6; 7 bases are a match to TRBD1. This CDR3 is 18 amino acids long. Germline-derived CDR1 and CDR2 are MNHNY and SVGAGI (reference sequence). V lost 8 bases and J lost 0; bases outside the gene matches: 13. CDR3 sequence (DNA): TGTGCCAGCTGTCGCATGGACAGGCCCCACTCTGGGGCCAACGTCCTGACTTTC. Its translation: CASCRMDRPHSGANVLTF.

The chain combines TRBV18 with TRBJ1-3; 8 bases line up with TRBD1. The length of the CDR3 is 16 residues. V lost 4 bases and J lost 2; bases outside the gene matches: 7. The germline CDR1 and CDR2 sequences are KGHSH and LQKENI. The CDR3 DNA sequence: TGTGCCAGCTCACGGGGACAGGCTCAGACTGGAAACACCATATATTTT. The encoded protein is CASSRGQAQTGNTIYF.